Below, 7 T cell receptor beta chains from the same sample are listed, as sequenced in a study of T cell responses to AZD1222 COVID-19 vaccine. The data were produced by immunoSEQ multiplex PCR, yet TCRdb's version contains in-frame clones alone and is incomplete. This sample yields 100,000 to 150,000 clones, of which approximately 88% are seen a single time; 7.6% belongs to the top ten. Specimen: peripheral blood, collected on day 0 of AZD1222 vaccination. These receptors were obtained from an adult in good health.

This clone showed up just once. The chain couples TRBV10-3 to TRBJ2-7; TRBD2 agrees at 7 bases. The CDR3 length is 13 residues. Germline V gene data show CDR1 as ENHRY and CDR2 as SYGVKD. With 6 bases clipped from V and 2 bases from J, the junction kept 4 bases outside the gene matches. CDR3 sequence reads: CAIRGGSTYEQYF. CDR3 DNA: TGTGCCATCAGGGGCGGGAGTACCTACGAGCAGTACTTC.

The chain recombines TRBV12-5 with TRBJ2-1, with 7 nucleotides matching TRBD2. Germline V gene data show CDR1 as LGHNT and CDR2 as FRNRAP. J gave up 2 bases and V 3 bases, and 4 bases lay outside the gene matches. This CDR3 has 15 residues. CDR3 nucleotide sequence: TGTGCTAGTGGTTTATTGGGACTAACCTACAATGAGCAGTTCTTC. Protein: CASGLLGLTYNEQFF.

The chain carries TRBV10-2 and TRBJ1-1; no definite D call. The CDR3 runs to 14 residues. Germline V CDR1 and CDR2: WSHSY, SAAADI. Trimming removed 3 bases at V and 1 base at J, with 9 bases between. The CDR3: CASSEETGNTEAFF. In DNA form, the CDR3 reads TGCGCCAGCAGTGAAGAGACGGGGAACACTGAAGCTTTCTTT.

The rearrangement joins TRBV6-6 to TRBJ2-5, with TRBD2 matching over 9 bases. With 11 bases clipped from V and 1 base from J, the junction kept 8 bases outside the gene matches. This CDR3 has 14 amino acids. CDR1 and CDR2 from the germline V gene are MNHNY and SVGAGI (reference sequence). The CDR3 loop reads CAGSKAGGQETQYF. The CDR3 DNA reads as TGTGCCGGATCAAAAGCGGGGGGCCAAGAGACCCAGTACTTC.

In its sample, this clone was seen once. The chain combines TRBV10-3 with TRBJ1-3; D is ambiguous. Germline CDR1 reads ENHRY; CDR2 reads SYGVKD. The V gene lost 3 bases and the J gene lost 4 bases, with 13 bases spanning the gap. The CDR3 spans 15 residues. The CDR3 reads CAISEGTPGGNTIYF. DNA for the CDR3: TGTGCCATCAGTGAAGGCACTCCTGGGGGAAACACCATATATTTT.

V and J are TRBV29-1 and TRBJ2-5; 7 nucleotides line up with TRBD2. Germline V gene lookup returns CDR1 SQVTM and CDR2 ANQGSEA. V shed 6 bases, J shed 4 bases, and the junction held 8 bases outside the gene matches. CDR3 size: 13 residues. CDR3 amino acids: CSVPLAARETQYF. DNA of the CDR3: TGCAGCGTACCGCTAGCGGCTCGAGAGACCCAGTACTTC.

V is TRBV5-6 and J is TRBJ2-2; the match to TRBD1 covers 7 bases. With V trimmed by 0 bases and J by 5 bases, 4 bases remained unmatched. In germline, CDR1 is SGHDT, CDR2 YYEEEE. The CDR3 is 15 residues long. CDR3 sequence (DNA): TGTGCCAGCAGCTTGGTGAAACAGGGGACCGGGGAGCTGTTTTTT. Its protein is CASSLVKQGTGELFF.